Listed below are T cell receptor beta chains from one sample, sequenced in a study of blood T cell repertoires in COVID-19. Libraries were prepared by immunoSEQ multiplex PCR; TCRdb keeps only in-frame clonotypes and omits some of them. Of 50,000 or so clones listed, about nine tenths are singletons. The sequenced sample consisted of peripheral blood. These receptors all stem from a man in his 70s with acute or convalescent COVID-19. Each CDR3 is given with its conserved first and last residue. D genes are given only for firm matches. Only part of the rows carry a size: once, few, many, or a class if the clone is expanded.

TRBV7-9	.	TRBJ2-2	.	CASSLGVLNTGELFF	TGTGCCAGCAGTCTAGGAGTGTTGAACACCGGGGAGCTGTTTTTT
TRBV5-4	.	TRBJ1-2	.	CASSSSGRTDGYTF	TGTGCCAGCAGCTCCTCCGGCCGGACAGATGGCTACACCTTC
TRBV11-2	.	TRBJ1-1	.	CASSGGQIRNTEAFF	TGTGCCAGCAGCGGCGGACAGATACGGAACACTGAAGCTTTCTTT
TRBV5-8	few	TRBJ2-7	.	CASSDSPGAYEQYF	TGTGCCAGCAGCGACTCTCCGGGAGCCTACGAGCAGTACTTC
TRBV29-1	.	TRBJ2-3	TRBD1	CSVDGTGEGGDTQYF	TGCAGCGTTGATGGGACAGGGGAAGGGGGAGATACGCAGTATTTT
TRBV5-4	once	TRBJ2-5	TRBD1	CASRQGYEETQYF	TGTGCCAGCAGACAGGGGTATGAAGAGACCCAGTACTTC
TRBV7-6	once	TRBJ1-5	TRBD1	CASSLAGGDSNQPQHF	TGTGCCAGCAGCTTAGCAGGGGGCGATAGCAATCAGCCCCAGCATTTT
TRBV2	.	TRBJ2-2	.	CAEAGGPTGELFF	TGTGCCGAGGCCGGCGGGCCCACCGGGGAGCTGTTTTTT
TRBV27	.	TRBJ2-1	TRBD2	CASSLGTSDNNEQFF	TGTGCCAGCAGTTTAGGGACTAGCGACAACAATGAGCAGTTCTTC
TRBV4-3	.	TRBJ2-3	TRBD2	CASNLGTSGGTSTDTQYF	TGCGCCAGCAACCTCGGGACTAGCGGGGGCACTAGCACAGATACGCAGTATTTT
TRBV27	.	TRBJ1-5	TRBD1	CASSEGQLNQPQHF	TGTGCCAGCAGTGAGGGACAGCTCAATCAGCCCCAGCATTTT
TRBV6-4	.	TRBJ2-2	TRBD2	CASSALAGVNTGELFF	TGTGCCAGCAGTGCACTAGCGGGAGTCAACACCGGGGAGCTGTTTTTT
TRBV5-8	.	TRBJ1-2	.	CASSLRQGIDYGYTF	TGTGCCAGCAGCTTGCGGCAGGGGATAGACTATGGCTACACCTTC
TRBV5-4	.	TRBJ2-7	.	CASSLGTYGSYEQYF	TGTGCCAGCAGCCTAGGGACATACGGCTCCTACGAGCAGTACTTC
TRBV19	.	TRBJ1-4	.	CASRMGRNEKLFF	TGTGCCAGTAGGATGGGGCGTAATGAAAAACTGTTTTTT
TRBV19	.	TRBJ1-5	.	CASSQQGSNQPQHF	TGTGCCAGTAGTCAACAGGGAAGCAATCAGCCCCAGCATTTT
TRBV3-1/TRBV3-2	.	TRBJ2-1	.	CASSQESGFGVGSYNEQFF	TGTGCCAGCAGCCAAGAAAGCGGGTTCGGGGTTGGTTCCTACAATGAGCAGTTCTTC